The clone carrying this TCR beta chain was found many times. Its antigen remains unidentified. These data are taken from a study of T-cell memory formation after mild COVID-19. Broader study findings: Confirmation of SARS-CoV-2 specificity was lacking for second-wave clones peaking day 37.

The germline V and J ends were trimmed by 1 base and 6 bases, with 2 bases remaining between them. Germline V gene lookup returns CDR1 SNHLY and CDR2 FYNNEI. This CDR3 region has 11 residues. TCRdb passed the 5' RACE reads through MiXCR, listing each CDR3 protein once. Among around 340,000 distinct CDR3 sequences, around a sixth were seen once, and the ten largest hold approximately 20%. The sample taken for sequencing was PBMCs or a T cell subset sorted from them (not recorded which). The receptor's source is a man between 18 and 35 years old who had mild COVID-19 (a few samples of this study predate the infection). Cell type and time point are not known. The V call is TRBV2, the J call TRBJ2-3; no clear D gene. The chain's CDR3 is CASSEEDTQYF. As DNA, the CDR3 is TGTGCCAGCAGTGAAGAGGATACGCAGTATTTT.